The rows below give T cell receptor beta chains drawn from one sample of a study of PD-1 blockade in classical Hodgkin lymphoma. Only in-frame clones appear in the TCRdb table, and some are missing; sequencing was by immunoSEQ multiplex PCR. The sample comprises tens of thousands of clones, around 80% of which are singletons, and around 7.7% rests with the top ten. Specimen: peripheral blood mononuclear cells (PBMCs), collected before the second cycle of nivolumab. These TCRs come from a human donor with classical Hodgkin lymphoma. The CDR3 runs from the conserved cysteine through the conserved F or W. D genes are given only for firm matches. The listing skips clone size in some rows; elsewhere it reads once, few, many or a size class.

clone_size,j_call,v_call,d_call,cdr3_nt,cdr3_aa
-,TRBJ1-2,TRBV6-5,-,TGTGCCAGCAGTCTGACAGAGACTAACTATGGCTACACCTTC,CASSLTETNYGYTF
few,TRBJ2-5,TRBV7-6,-,TGTGCCAGCAGCTTAGACCCAAAGGACGGAGAGACCCAGTACTTC,CASSLDPKDGETQYF
-,TRBJ1-2,TRBV6-5,TRBD1,TGTGCCAGCAGTTACCTTCAGGGGGCTAACTATGGCTACACCTTC,CASSYLQGANYGYTF
-,TRBJ1-5,TRBV7-6,-,TGTGCCAGCAGCCAAGCCCCATCGAATCAGCCCCAGCATTTT,CASSQAPSNQPQHF
-,TRBJ2-1,TRBV2,-,TGTGCCAGCGAGGGCAATGAGCAGTTCTTC,CASEGNEQFF
-,TRBJ1-1,TRBV7-2,-,TGTGCCAGCAGCTTAGGGGGGGTCATGAACACTGAAGCTTTCTTT,CASSLGGVMNTEAFF
-,TRBJ2-5,TRBV2,-,TGTGCCAGCAGTGCCGACAGGCCACAAGAGACCCAGTACTTC,CASSADRPQETQYF
-,TRBJ1-1,TRBV19,TRBD1,TGTGCCAGTAGTATAGTCTATGGACAGGGTTACACTGAAGCTTTCTTT,CASSIVYGQGYTEAFF
-,TRBJ2-6,TRBV7-2,-,TGTGCCAGCAGCAGGGGGTCCGGGGCCAACGTCCTGACTTTC,CASSRGSGANVLTF
-,TRBJ2-3,TRBV10-3,TRBD2,TGTGCCATCTCTAGCGGGAGTAGCACAGATACGCAGTATTTT,CAISSGSSTDTQYF
few,TRBJ2-1,TRBV5-6,TRBD2,TGTGCCAGCAGCCGAAAATTTGTGGTAGGGCGGGGGGCATACAATGAGCAGTTCTTC,CASSRKFVVGRGAYNEQFF